This T cell receptor (beta chain) was retrieved from a study of blood T cell repertoires in COVID-19 (dated by TCRdb to 2020 to 2022). Background for the entire study: Samples covering the acute and convalescent phases of COVID-19 were provided by collaborators in the United States, Italy and Spain. A de-identified subject ID, COVID-19 status, age in years and sex were almost always included in the sample metadata. The material from the prospective study consisted of cDNA or gDNA derived from T cells, B-cell-depleted T cells, or PBMCs. Where available, HLA class I and class II types were taken from metadata supplied by the sample provider and were not determined by assay-based typing. The repertoires were released in a freely available public database intended as a resource for research on the immune response to SARS-CoV-2. Samples were obtained from the ongoing ImmuneRACE study (first 160 participants) and from 950 to 1,500 subjects provided by 6 global collaborators. Subjects who had been exposed to COVID-19, were actively infected with it, or had recovered from it provided the deeply sampled blood TCRbeta repertoires that made up the dataset. Points the paper makes about the study in general: How much clinical and demographic metadata was included differed by source and by participant, and the metadata was provided uncurated.

TCRbeta CDR3 regions were amplified from genomic DNA by means of the immunoSEQ Assay, a bias-controlled multiplex PCR. On the study's bioinformatics: The number of nucleated cells in each sample was estimated from the amplification of reference gene primers within the assay. To quantify the absolute abundance of each unique TCRbeta CDR3 rearrangement, sequence reads were collapsed and filtered. Productive Simpson clonality was computed per sample as the square root of Simpson's diversity index over productive rearrangements. As stored in TCRdb, this immuneACCESS dataset retains in-frame rearrangements with V and J assigned. A fraction of the clones does not appear; measured against another copy, unresolved V genes explain less than half of the discrepancy, and the remainder lacks a known reason. V, J and clone size are taken as reported in that table, and D and trimming were inferred from the DNA itself. Present in this sample are 200,000 to 300,000 clones, around 86% of which were seen just once. The ten most abundant clones make up around 1.7% of the sample.

In the case of this clone: Its antigen is unknown. No qualities accompany the bases; no much larger clone lies one base away.

Per the germline V gene, ENHRY is the CDR1 and SYGVKD is the CDR2. Clipping removes 4 bases from V and 5 bases from J, with 8 as the unmatched junction base count. The CDR3 sequence holds 15 residues, the cysteine and phenylalanine included. Of all the DNA, just the CDR3 is kept, 45 bases in frame from base 1. Participants in the prospective study were aged about 18 to 95 years, lived in some 24 United States geographic areas, and enrolled through a virtual design. To assign participants to cohorts, the prospective study relied on clinical history that participants themselves reported in a screening survey and a study questionnaire. For ImmuneRACE Cohort 3, a participant was defined as recovered based on two consecutive negative NP/OP PCR tests, clearance by a healthcare professional, or resolution of symptoms. Mobile phlebotomists in the prospective study collected whole blood, serum and a nasopharyngeal or oropharyngeal swab from every participant. Additional blood draws and questionnaires over an approximately 2-month period could optionally be provided by prospective study participants. Before DNA extraction, prospective study blood samples were shipped either frozen or at room temperature.

The sequence was collected from a man in his forties who had recovered from COVID-19. The sequence is built from TRBV10-3 and TRBJ2-3, and TRBD2 aligns with 8 junction nucleotides. Sample: PBMCs or T cells enriched from blood (not recorded which). The sequenced DNA: TGTGCCATCAGTGGGCTTCCGACTAGCGAAGATACGCAGTATTTT. The resulting protein is CAISGLPTSEDTQYF.